This T cell receptor (beta chain) originates from a study of beta chain features in type 1 diabetes. Investigators reverse transcribed all isolated RNA, so they sequenced expressed TCRB transcripts. Sequenced by immunoSEQ multiplex PCR; TCRdb stores in-frame clones only, minus some. The sample includes 250,000 to 350,000 clones, around 15% of them seen just once. This clone was observed a handful of times. The V gene end was trimmed by 6 bases and the J gene end by 4 bases; junction bases not matched to a gene: 3. The V gene's germline CDR1 is MNHEY and CDR2 SMNVEV (reference sequence). This CDR3 region has 13 residues.

The rearrangement uses TRBV27 and TRBJ1-2, with 9 bases aligning to TRBD1. Sequenced material: central memory CD4+ T cells from blood. The source is a man under 40 in good health. CDR3 in DNA: TGTGCCAGCAGGGGACAGGGCCTCTATGGCTACACCTTC. Amino acid sequence: CASRGQGLYGYTF.